Shown below are 10 T cell receptor beta chains from a single sample sequenced in a study of T cell responses to AZD1222 COVID-19 vaccine. TCRdb's copy holds only in-frame clones and misses some; the assay was immunoSEQ multiplex PCR. This table holds fewer than 110,000 clones, roughly 86% found once. The sample in question was peripheral blood, obtained 28 days after the second AZD1222 dose. Receptors were obtained from an adult who received the AZD1222 COVID-19 vaccine.

DNA for the CDR3: TGTGCCAGCAGCCCGAACTCCGGGACAGGGTCAGATACGCAGTATTTT. This translates into CASSPNSGTGSDTQYF. The V gene is TRBV3-1 (or the pseudogene TRBV3-2), the J gene TRBJ2-3, with 9 bases that match TRBD1. This CDR3 spans 16 amino acids. The V segment lost 4 bases and the J segment 4 bases; nucleotides outside the gene matches: 9. The germline V gene has CDR1 LGHDT and CDR2 YNNKEL (reference sequence).

The V and J genes are TRBV9 and TRBJ2-3, with 8 bases identical to TRBD1. CDR1 is SGDLS, CDR2 YYNGEE, per germline. CDR3 length: 14 amino acids. V shed 3 bases and J 5 bases; nucleotides not matched to a gene: 5. The CDR3 bases are TGTGCCAGCAGCGCCCGACAGGGGTTAGATACGCAGTATTTT. Its protein product is CASSARQGLDTQYF.

The V and J genes are TRBV19 and TRBJ2-7; D gene unclear. This CDR3 spans 12 amino acids. Germline CDR1 and CDR2: LNHDA and SQIVND (reference sequence). V gave up 7 bases and J gave up 6 bases, with 13 bases separating them. CDR3 sequence reads: CASKSGSGEQYF. The CDR3 DNA reads as TGTGCCAGTAAATCCGGGTCCGGCGAGCAGTACTTC.

In this sample, this clone turned up once. The V and J genes are TRBV29-1 and TRBJ1-1, with 8 bases lining up with TRBD1. The ends lost 6 bases at V and 1 base at J; junction bases unmatched: 7. Germline V gene sequence: CDR1 SQVTM, CDR2 ANQGSEA. The CDR3 length is 14 residues. The CDR3 nucleotides are TGCAGCGTCGAACCGACAGGGGCGAACACTGAAGCTTTCTTT. As protein: CSVEPTGANTEAFF.

V and J are TRBV29-1 and TRBJ1-3, with D tentatively TRBD1 (5 bases). Trimming took 0 bases from V and 2 from J, leaving 14 bases between them. This CDR3 has 16 residues. Germline loops: CDR1 SQVTM, CDR2 ANQGSEA. The CDR3 DNA reads as TGCAGCGTTGAAGATCCGGGACTAGGGGCTGGAAACACCATATATTTT. It yields the protein CSVEDPGLGAGNTIYF.

The chain uses TRBV30 and TRBJ2-7; D is unclear. Trimming pared 3 bases from V and 0 bases from J, leaving 9 bases between. The CDR3 has 13 residues. CDR1 is GTSNPN and CDR2 is SVGIG in the germline V gene (reference sequence). This CDR3 is CAWRDVSSYEQYF. The CDR3 region has the DNA TGTGCCTGGAGGGACGTCAGCTCCTACGAGCAGTACTTC.

This chain joins TRBV7-3 and TRBJ2-7, with D perhaps assigned TRBD1 or TRBD2 (5 bases each). V lost 3 bases to trimming and J lost 5 bases, with 11 bases between them. This CDR3 is 13 amino acids long. Germline V lookup: CDR1 SGHTA, CDR2 FQGTGA. CDR3 DNA sequence: TGTGCCAGCAGCTTTGGCAGGGACGACGAGCAGTACTTC. Translating it yields CASSFGRDDEQYF.

A remark on this clone: Other DNA sequences within the sample encode an identical CDR3. The V and J genes are TRBV6-2 or TRBV6-3 and TRBJ2-5, with D unresolved. The germline V and J ends were trimmed by 2 bases and 5 bases, with 3 bases remaining between them. The CDR3 is 11 residues long. The germline gives CDR1 MNHEY, CDR2 SVGEGT. The chain's CDR3 is CASSYGETQYF. The DNA of the CDR3 is TGTGCCAGCAGTTACGGCGAGACCCAGTACTTC.

V is TRBV24-1 and J is TRBJ1-1, with a possible D match to TRBD1 (6 bases). Germline CDR1 is KGHDR and CDR2 is SFDVKD. CDR3 length: 15 amino acids. V lost 2 bases, J lost 1 base, and 10 bases lay in between. CDR3: CATSDSRGGNTEAFF. The CDR3, as DNA: TGTGCCACCAGTGATTCCAGGGGCGGGAACACTGAAGCTTTCTTT.

This chain connects TRBV5-1 to TRBJ2-1; D unresolved. The CDR3 covers 13 residues. Germline lookup yields CDR1 SGHRS and CDR2 YFSETQ. Trimming cost V 7 bases and J 5 bases, with 13 bases left between them. The CDR3 sequence is CASRALNDNEQFF. The CDR3 bases are TGCGCCAGCCGTGCCCTAAACGACAATGAGCAGTTCTTC.